This is a list of T cell receptor beta chains from one sample in a study of CD8 T cells in ankylosing spondylitis. MiXCR, run by TCRdb on the 5' RACE reads, gives a single entry per CDR3 protein. The sample has under 850,000 distinct CDR3 sequences, over 15% seen once; the top ten hold around 20%. Sequences were obtained from blood, either unsorted or a sorted T cell fraction (not recorded which). The receptors shown here come from a male donor with ankylosing spondylitis. Each CDR3 is given with its conserved first and last residue. Some rows mark clone size as missing; the rest say once, few, many or name a class of expanded clone.

v_gene: TRBV3-1; j_gene: TRBJ2-1; abundance: NA; CDR3aa: CASSQDRGFARGTNEQFF
v_gene: TRBV7-3; j_gene: TRBJ2-1; abundance: once; CDR3aa: CASSSSGREYNEQFF
v_gene: TRBV3-1; j_gene: TRBJ1-2; abundance: NA; CDR3aa: CASSHGGRASGYGYTF
v_gene: TRBV5-5; j_gene: TRBJ2-3; abundance: NA; CDR3aa: CASSLILADTDTQYF
v_gene: TRBV7-2; j_gene: TRBJ1-1; abundance: NA; CDR3aa: CASSLEGFSTEAFF
v_gene: TRBV9; j_gene: TRBJ2-1; abundance: few; CDR3aa: CASSASAGGPYEQFF
v_gene: TRBV4-2; j_gene: TRBJ2-7; abundance: few; CDR3aa: CASSHRQDSYEQYF
v_gene: TRBV4-2; j_gene: TRBJ1-2; abundance: many; CDR3aa: CASSQGAGSTEGYTF
v_gene: TRBV7-6; j_gene: TRBJ2-1; abundance: few; CDR3aa: CASSLARLAGGHSYNEQFF
v_gene: TRBV12-3/TRBV12-4; j_gene: TRBJ2-1; abundance: NA; CDR3aa: CASSLEWGEAYNEQFF
v_gene: TRBV20-1; j_gene: TRBJ1-2; abundance: NA; CDR3aa: CSAHSGTGGGYGYTF
v_gene: TRBV20-1; j_gene: TRBJ2-1; abundance: NA; CDR3aa: CSARDLGPLMDNEQFF
v_gene: TRBV5-1; j_gene: TRBJ1-1; abundance: few; CDR3aa: CASSSGVSEGTEAFF
v_gene: TRBV20-1; j_gene: TRBJ1-6; abundance: NA; CDR3aa: CSARGNAGQGNNSPLHF
v_gene: TRBV5-1; j_gene: TRBJ2-7; abundance: NA; CDR3aa: CASSPVGSYEQYF
v_gene: TRBV5-1; j_gene: TRBJ2-3; abundance: few; CDR3aa: CASSVPGQGFTDTQYF
v_gene: TRBV11-1; j_gene: TRBJ2-4; abundance: few; CDR3aa: CASSSWDNLIQYF